These 15 T cell receptor beta chains came from one sample sequenced in a study of radiotherapy plus CTLA-4 blockade in lung cancer. Generated by immunoSEQ multiplex PCR, the TCRdb table keeps only in-frame clones and is missing some. The profile shows around 70,000 clones, approximately 80% of them singletons. The sequencing used peripheral blood, collected from a patient treated with radiotherapy plus ipilimumab. The receptors were gathered from a human donor with non-small cell lung cancer who had a partial response to radiotherapy plus ipilimumab.

The CDR3 region is CASSLGQGARNQPQHF. CDR3 bases: TGTGCCAGCAGTTTAGGACAGGGGGCGAGGAATCAGCCCCAGCATTTT. V is TRBV27 and J is TRBJ1-5; TRBD1 matches at 11 bases. Germline CDR1 and CDR2: MNHEY and SMNVEV (reference sequence). The CDR3 runs 16 residues. The V gene end was trimmed by 2 bases and the J gene end by 4 bases; junction bases not matched to a gene: 4.

The chain recombines TRBV7-3 with TRBJ2-3; 8 positions agree with TRBD1. Germline loops: CDR1 SGHTA, CDR2 FQGTGA. J gave up 4 bases and V 5 bases, and 14 bases lay outside the gene matches. The CDR3 is 17 residues long. CDR3 in DNA: TGTGCCAGCAGCATCAAGGTTCCCGGACAGGGTGCAGATACGCAGTATTTT. It codes for CASSIKVPGQGADTQYF.

The J gene is TRBJ2-2, the V gene TRBV29-1; the match to TRBD2 covers 10 bases. The CDR3 totals 15 residues. J lost 7 bases, V lost 5 bases, and 10 bases had no gene match. The germline V gene encodes CDR1 SQVTM and CDR2 ANQGSEA. Written as DNA, the CDR3 is TGCAGCGTTATTTGGAGCGGGAGGGCCCTCGGGGAGCTGTTTTTT. This gives the protein CSVIWSGRALGELFF.

This CDR3 is CATSRADGTNIQYF. CDR3 coding DNA: TGTGCCACCAGCAGAGCTGATGGGACTAACATTCAGTACTTC. The J gene is TRBJ2-4, the V gene TRBV15; TRBD2 is a possible D gene (6 bases). The germline CDR1 and CDR2 sequences are LNHNV and YYDKDF (reference sequence). There are 14 residues in the CDR3. The V end was cut by 1 base, the J end by 7 bases, with 11 bases between.

V gene TRBV6-5 combines with J gene TRBJ2-7; TRBD1 matches 7 bases. CDR1 MNHEY and CDR2 SVGAGI come from the germline V gene. There are 13 residues in the CDR3. J gave up 3 bases and V 6 bases, and 5 bases lay outside the gene matches. CDR3 residues: CASRRGQSYEQYF. CDR3 coding DNA: TGTGCCAGCAGACGGGGACAGAGCTACGAGCAGTACTTC.

This chain links TRBV30 with TRBJ2-7; a possible D gene is TRBD2 (5 bases). V lost 3 bases, J lost 5 bases, and 8 bases lay in between. Germline CDR1 and CDR2: GTSNPN and SVGIG (reference sequence). The CDR3 runs 11 residues. CDR3 DNA sequence: TGTGCCTGGAGGGGAGACGACGAGCAGTACTTC. This codes for CAWRGDDEQYF.

This clone was counted a single time. The chain couples TRBV5-1 to TRBJ1-1; tentatively, D is TRBD1 (5 bases). The CDR3 extends over 15 amino acids. Trimming shortened V by 0 bases and J by 5 bases, and 14 bases separated the two germline ends. Germline assignment: CDR1 SGHRS and CDR2 YFSETQ. CDR3: CASSLEGGGRTEAFF. CDR3 nucleotides: TGCGCCAGCAGCTTGGAAGGCGGGGGGAGAACTGAAGCTTTCTTT.

The chain recombines TRBV27 with TRBJ2-7; 7 bases line up with TRBD1. The CDR3 runs 14 residues. Germline assignment: CDR1 MNHEY and CDR2 SMNVEV (reference sequence). With 6 bases clipped from V and 0 bases from J, the junction kept 5 bases outside the gene matches. CDR3 protein: CASRFDRDSYEQYF. The CDR3, as DNA: TGTGCCAGCAGGTTCGACAGGGACTCCTACGAGCAGTACTTC.

The genes are TRBV5-3 and TRBJ1-4; D unclear. TRBV5-3 is an ORF, with its function uncertain. V lost 4 bases, J lost 1 base, and 17 bases lay in between. The CDR3 consists of 17 residues. CDR3 loop: CARSNRATEGTNEKLFF. The CDR3 DNA sequence: TGTGCCAGAAGCAACCGGGCCACGGAGGGAACTAATGAAAAACTGTTTTTT.

V is TRBV29-1 and J is TRBJ2-7; tentative D call: TRBD2 (5 bases). The CDR3 totals 11 residues. Trimming removed 5 bases from V and 3 bases from J, with 8 bases in between. Germline V gene sequence: CDR1 SQVTM, CDR2 ANQGSEA. CDR3 sequence reads: CSVFRDYEQYF. The DNA of the CDR3 is TGCAGCGTTTTTCGGGACTACGAGCAGTACTTC.

In DNA, the CDR3 is TGCGCCAGCAGCTCTGGGGCATCCGTCGAGGAAAAACTGTTTTTT. It encodes CASSSGASVEEKLFF. The rearrangement uses TRBV5-1 and TRBJ1-4; D is possibly TRBD1 (5 bases). V lost 3 bases, J lost 8 bases, and 17 bases lay in between. CDR1 and CDR2 (germline): SGHRS, YFSETQ. The CDR3 has 15 residues.

The chain has TRBV2 and TRBJ2-3; 8 positions agree with TRBD2. CDR1 is SNHLY and CDR2 is FYNNEI in the germline V gene. The V segment lost 5 bases and the J segment 0 bases; nucleotides outside the gene matches: 4. The CDR3 runs to 15 residues. CDR3 in amino acids: CASSPAGVSTDTQYF. The CDR3 bases are TGTGCCAGCAGTCCAGCGGGAGTCAGCACAGATACGCAGTATTTT.

This rearrangement joins TRBV5-4 to TRBJ2-2, with D possibly matching TRBD1 (6 bases). The CDR3 is made up of 15 amino acids. Per the germline V gene, CDR1 is SGHNT and CDR2 is YYREEE (reference sequence). V lost 4 bases and J 7 bases, leaving 17 bases between the germline ends. The CDR3 spells CASSPVRGIGGELFF. Written as DNA, the CDR3 is TGTGCCAGCAGCCCCGTCAGGGGCATCGGCGGGGAGCTGTTTTTT.

The rearrangement joins TRBV4-1 to TRBJ2-7, with 10 bases identical to TRBD2. The CDR3 sequence is 17 residues long. Germline assignment: CDR1 MGHRA and CDR2 YSYEKL. V lost 3 bases and J lost 5; bases outside the gene matches: 13. This chain's CDR3 is CASSQSPSGRGGDEQYF. Here the CDR3 DNA reads TGCGCCAGCAGCCAGTCTCCTAGCGGGAGAGGTGGGGACGAGCAGTACTTC.

The chain carries TRBV19 and TRBJ1-1, with 7 bases matching TRBD1. The CDR3 contains 12 residues. Trimming removed 5 bases from V and 11 bases from J; junction bases left unmatched: 8. In germline, CDR1 is LNHDA, CDR2 SQIVND (reference sequence). The CDR3 DNA follows: TGTGCCAGTAGTGACCGGGACAGAACTGCTTTCTTT. Translating gives CASSDRDRTAFF.